This TCR beta chain was sequenced during a study of cytomegalovirus exposure and HLA in healthy donors (dated by TCRdb to about 2017). Looking at the study overall: An earlier analysis of approximately 640 of the donors reported roughly 270 Gb of sequence data and some 120 million unique TCR beta sequences from 190 million or so T cells. An early release that covered 500 to 800 HLA-typed donors contained approximately 300 gigabases of sequencing data and around 80 million unique TCR sequences. Of the 350 to 450 genotyped donors, 81% were placed in the genetic ancestry cluster associated with self-reported Caucasian donors. The aim of the study was to test whether cataloging public T cell receptors could identify signatures of past pathogen exposure. The T cell repertoires of 670 or so subjects were profiled by immunosequencing and related to cytomegalovirus serostatus. A separate validation cohort of 100 to 150 different subjects was used in addition to the roughly 720-subject first cohort. High-throughput TCR immunosequencing, statistical association of individual TCRs with disease status, and machine learning were combined to predict cytomegalovirus infection status. A later analysis re-analyzed previously published TCR beta repertoires from hundreds of donors and added high-resolution HLA genotyping to study TCR occurrence patterns. In the later analysis, no new phenotypic data were used to find candidate immune exposures; instead, reliance was placed on TCR beta sequences and their occurrence across donors. An earlier analysis of 587 of the donors used high-throughput TCR beta sequencing to judge whether each TCR beta V gene segment behaved as functional or pseudogenic. Alongside the repertoire data, information on donor age, sex, ethnicity and CMV serostatus was compiled. A later genetic analysis used genome-wide SNP genotypes for about 60% of the roughly 670 donors, treating that subset as a discovery cohort. Every discovery cohort repertoire had been produced on one sequencing platform. HLA typing included class I and class II loci at four-digit resolution. Typing coverage differed by locus: A, B, C, DRB1 and DQB1 were typed in about 620-640 donors, DQA1 in about 510, DPA1 in approximately 600, and DPB1 in 400 to 480. About five DR-DQ haplotypes were treated as single units for association and clustering because of strong linkage in the cohort. Among around 400 genotyped donors of the cohort, an average of around 220,000 unique TCR beta nucleotide sequences was sequenced per donor, of which 15% to 20% were non-productive. Points the paper makes about the study in general: Strong co-occurrence of HLA alleles, especially DR and DQ, made assigning TCR associations to individual alleles difficult. According to a later analysis, TCR association rates differed among HLA loci, with DRB1 alleles showing the most associated TCRs and HLA-C alleles showing the fewest. Only TCR beta chains were sequenced in this cohort, and the absence of alpha or paired-chain data limited detectable features. CMV serostatus was the only immune exposure information available for the cohort. According to a later analysis, parvovirus B19, influenza, CMV and Epstein-Barr virus appeared linked to several top co-occurrence clusters. A total of roughly 160 TCR beta chains were listed by the study as associated with cytomegalovirus. The presence/absence analyses assumed that sequencing depth was roughly uniform across donors, and that assumption may not be true. The classifier was reported to diagnose cytomegalovirus status with high specificity and sensitivity in both the original and validation cohorts. V-gene and J-gene trimming of TCR beta chains was associated with a missense DCLRE1C variant in a later genetic analysis, and the association was replicated in an independent cohort. In a later analysis, most CMV-associated TCR beta chains were found to appear HLA-restricted, with HLA associations seemingly driven largely by CMV exposure. Because some donors lacked HLA typing at each locus, the association tests relied only on the typed subset. At a false discovery rate of 0.05, a later analysis linked fewer than 20,000 TCR beta sequences to specific HLA alleles. Most TCR sequences were observed very rarely across donors, whereas some public TCRs were present in many individuals. A further reported finding was that TCR beta sequences accurately predicted the HLA-A and HLA-B alleles for most subjects in the first cohort. Linkage disequilibrium might explain the correlated functional status among segregating V segments, but an unknown experimental factor could not be excluded. Compared with the roughly 720-donor mean, donors in an Asian-associated ancestry cluster had fewer N-insertions in productive TCRs, according to a later genetic analysis. A cluster of highly shared sequence variants was judged likely to represent a technical artifact of the sequencing pipeline. Some IMGT-functional V segments, including TRBV6-2 and TRBV6-3, could not be distinguished by the 87-base-pair reads and were therefore excluded. The authors suggested that the approach could potentially be generalized to other disease states and immunological phenotypes. In a later analysis, HLA-associated TCR beta chains showed more clonal expansion and lower generation probabilities than non-associated chains that were equally common. In vitro tests confirmed that three of the cytomegalovirus-associated TCR beta chains recognize cytomegalovirus antigens. In an earlier analysis of 450 to 750 of the donors, most TCR beta V segments appeared in productive rearrangements about 87% or about 30% of the time, broadly matching IMGT annotations. Because counts were too low, seventeen rarely observed V segments, including chromosome 9 orphons, were left out of the earlier analysis of 587 of the donors.

V is pared back by 3 bases and J by 7 bases, with 12 bases lying between the germline termini. The CDR3 numbers 14 residues from cysteine through phenylalanine. Only the CDR3 DNA stays, 42 bases, in frame from base 1. For CDR1 and CDR2, the germline V gene lists MDHEN and SYDVKM. This clone was seen a single time. There is no known antigen for this receptor. The sample holds no much larger clone one base away, and base qualities are not on file. The cohort was made up of several hundred healthy bone marrow donors. At the time of sampling, all cohort members were nominally healthy, though unrecorded immune exposures were likely present. The donor was CMV seronegative and belonged to the group of 350 or so seronegative cohort members. Each donor provided a peripheral blood sample, and peripheral blood mononuclear cells were used for TCR beta sequencing. The Qiagen DNeasy Blood Extraction Kit was used to extract genomic DNA from the blood cell samples.

Libraries were prepared through the immunoSEQ multiplex PCR assay. For the multiplex PCR, a mixture combining 60 forward primers for TCR Vbeta segments and 13 reverse primers for TCR Jbeta segments was used. The CDR3 region of rearranged TCR beta genes was amplified from genomic DNA with a multiplex PCR assay. The Illumina HiSeq System was used to sequence the amplified TCR beta libraries as 87-base-pair reads. The original pipeline was this. A later analysis counted approximately 84 million unique TCR beta chains across the 666 repertoires, and roughly 10 million of these chains were shared by at least two donors. Raw reads were error-corrected and collapsed into unique sequences with a nearest-neighbor algorithm that merged closely related sequences to remove PCR and sequencing errors. CDR3 sequences were aligned to IMGT reference sequences to assign V, D and J gene segments. For a sequence to be retained, at least a six-nucleotide match to both a V gene segment and a J gene segment was required. Rearrangements were classified as productive when the CDR3 lacked stop codons and remained in frame with V and J, and all other rearrangements were classified as non-productive. CDR3 was defined according to IMGT convention as the region running from the second conserved V-encoded cysteine to the conserved J-encoded phenylalanine. Sequences without an unambiguous match to a single V gene segment were excluded from the earlier analysis of about 630 of the donors. An earlier analysis of roughly 590 of the donors called V segments functional above 56.7% productive rearrangements and segregating when the between-donor standard deviation exceeded 5%. To diagnose cytomegalovirus status from the catalog of TCR beta chain sequences, a statistical classification framework was built. In a later analysis, V and J genes were assigned by comparing TCR nucleotide sequences against IMGT/GENE-DB human TR gene sequences. Using the TCRdist pipeline, a later analysis assigned CDR3 sequences along with most-parsimonious VDJ recombination scenarios. A later analysis defined each TCR beta chain by its CDR3 amino acid sequence plus V-gene family, and excluded reads lacking a unique V-gene family. As a way to deal with suspected cross-contamination and a sequencing artifact, a later analysis dropped hundreds of nucleotide sequences that were highly shared and had low generation probability. In a later analysis, a clonal expansion index was calculated for each public chain from normalized within-repertoire ranks of inferred template counts. In a later analysis, generation probabilities were computed with a VDJ recombination model fitted to out-of-frame rearrangements, and the resulting probabilities were checked against IGoR. In a later analysis, TCR-TCR, TCR-HLA and TCR-CMV co-occurrence was scored with hypergeometric tests, and a repertoire-size bias correction was applied to TCR pairs. In a later analysis, false discovery rates were estimated by permuting HLA or CMV assignments 20 times. In a later analysis, co-occurring TCRs were grouped with DBSCAN, and TCRdist sequence similarity was added when clustering was performed within HLA-allele-positive subsets. Co-occurrence clustering excluded repertoires with fewer than 30,000 or more than 120,000 public chains, plus five with anomalous nucleotide sharing. TCRdb re-hosts the immuneACCESS table, in-frame sequences only. Its copies lack some clones; in the studies checked, an unresolved V gene accounts for under half of them, and the cause for the rest is not known. D and trimming come from the DNA, and the V and J calls and clone size come from that table. The sample table contains around 170,000 clones; only one count was recorded for approximately 80% of them. The ten largest account for about 1.4% of the sample.

Sequences were obtained from PBMCs. This sequence originates from a woman aged 18-35 years in good health and CMV-seronegative. Recombination linked TRBV28 to TRBJ1-4, with no D gene named confidently. The CDR3 region: CASSFRPAGEKLFF. The sequenced DNA: TGTGCCAGCAGTTTCAGACCGGCGGGTGAAAAACTGTTTTTT.